The 21 T cell receptor beta chains given below trace back to one sample, sequenced in a study of T cell clones after liver transplantation. Sequenced by immunoSEQ multiplex PCR; TCRdb stores in-frame clones only, minus some. Of more than 70,000 clones in the sample, around four fifths were seen once. Specimen: CD4+ T cells from blood, collected at the 22-month timepoint. The receptor set was obtained from a human patient who received a liver transplant. The graft donor may account for some of the T cells.

The chain uses TRBV5-6 and TRBJ1-1; TRBD1 is a possible D gene (5 bases). Germline-derived CDR1 and CDR2 are SGHDT and YYEEEE. Trimming removed 4 bases from V and 5 bases from J, with 15 bases in between. The CDR3 runs to 14 residues. The CDR3, as DNA: TGTGCCAGCAGCCAAGTCTCCAGGGAAACTGAAGCTTTCTTT. Translated: CASSQVSRETEAFF.

This rearrangement joins TRBV10-3 to TRBJ1-6, with a possible D match to TRBD1 (5 bases). V lost 3 bases, J lost 10 bases, and 13 bases lay in between. The CDR3 runs to 14 residues. Germline CDR1 reads ENHRY; CDR2 reads SYGVKD. The CDR3 spells CAISEGVERSPLHF. The DNA for the CDR3 is TGTGCCATCAGTGAAGGGGTGGAAAGATCACCCCTCCACTTT.

The V gene is TRBV5-4, the J gene TRBJ2-3, with D possibly being TRBD1 or TRBD2 (6 bases each). The germline CDR1 and CDR2 sequences are SGHNT and YYREEE (reference sequence). The V and J ends lost 0 bases and 0 bases respectively, with 11 bases between them. This CDR3 spans 16 amino acids. This CDR3 reads CASSLAGGTSTDTQYF. Written as DNA, the CDR3 is TGTGCCAGCAGCTTGGCCGGAGGGACAAGCACAGATACGCAGTATTTT.

The CDR3 loop reads CASSDRGGTSTDTQYF. The CDR3 region has the DNA TGTGCCAGTAGTGATCGAGGGGGGACTAGCACAGATACGCAGTATTTT. This chain connects TRBV19 to TRBJ2-3, with D perhaps TRBD1 or TRBD2 (6 bases each). Germline V gene lookup returns CDR1 LNHDA and CDR2 SQIVND (reference sequence). This CDR3 has 16 amino acids. V lost 5 bases to trimming and J lost 0 bases, with 15 bases between them.

The CDR3, as DNA: TGTGCCAGCAGTGAATCCCCGGGGGCCAATGAAAAACTGTTTTTT. Translated, it gives CASSESPGANEKLFF. The rearrangement uses TRBV6-1 and TRBJ1-4, with a possible D match to TRBD1 (6 bases). Trimming left V 2 bases short and J 5 bases short, with 12 bases between. This CDR3 comprises 15 residues. CDR1 is MNHNS, CDR2 SASEGT, per germline.

This clone was recorded at least ten times. The chain combines TRBV7-2 with TRBJ1-1, with 9 positions matching TRBD1. Germline CDR1 and CDR2: SGHTA and FQGNSA. Trimming at V came to 4 bases and at J to 1 base, leaving 4 bases not matched to a gene. This CDR3 is built from 15 residues. CDR3 nucleotide sequence: TGTGCCAGCAGCTGGGGACAGGGAGGGAACACTGAAGCTTTCTTT. Amino acids: CASSWGQGGNTEAFF. Full variable domain (outside the CDR3, taken from reference TRBV7-2 and TRBJ1-1): GAGVSQSPSNKVTEKGKDVELRCDPISGHTALYWYRQSLGQGLEFLIYFQGNSAPDKSGLPSDRFSAERTGGSVSTLTIQRTQQEDSAVYLCASSWGQGGNTEAFFGQGTRLTVV.

The CDR3 sequence: CASSPSGTGSLAFF. Written as DNA, the CDR3 is TGTGCCAGTAGTCCTAGTGGGACAGGGTCCTTAGCTTTCTTT. The rearrangement links TRBV19 to TRBJ1-1; the match to TRBD1 covers 9 bases. The CDR3 has 14 amino acids. Germline lookup yields CDR1 LNHDA and CDR2 SQIVND (reference sequence). Trimming cost V 5 bases and J 10 bases; bases outside gene matches: 11.

The rearrangement links TRBV6-5 to TRBJ1-5; D ambiguous. The CDR3 is 13 amino acids. The germline V gene has CDR1 MNHEY and CDR2 SVGAGI. The ends were cut back, 2 bases at V and 4 bases at J, with 6 bases in the middle. The chain's CDR3 is CASSYSNNQPQHF. DNA for the CDR3: TGTGCCAGCAGTTACAGTAATAATCAGCCCCAGCATTTT.

V usage is TRBV9 and J usage is TRBJ2-2, with D possibly TRBD1 on 6 matching bases. This CDR3 has 18 amino acids. The V gene's germline CDR1 is SGDLS and CDR2 YYNGEE. V gave up 2 bases and J gave up 0 bases, with 17 bases separating them. The CDR3, as DNA: TGTGCCAGCAGCGTGAGCAGGGGTCACCAATCGAACACCGGGGAGCTGTTTTTT. Protein product: CASSVSRGHQSNTGELFF. Supplemented by reference TRBV9 and TRBJ2-2, the full variable domain reads DSGVTQTPKHLITATGQRVTLRCSPRSGDLSVYWYQQSLDQGLQFLIQYYNGEERAKGNILERFSAQQFPDLHSELNLSSLELGDSALYFCASSVSRGHQSNTGELFFGEGSRLTVL.

There are many counts of this clone. The rearrangement links TRBV7-8 to TRBJ2-7; a possible D gene is TRBD2 (5 bases). Germline CDR1 is SGHVS and CDR2 is FQNEAQ. The CDR3 length is 17 residues. Between the trimmed V and J ends, which lost 0 bases and 0 bases, there was a span of 15 bases. The CDR3: CASSLASTGKSSYEQYF. The DNA of the CDR3 is TGTGCCAGCAGCTTAGCCTCGACCGGGAAATCCTCCTACGAGCAGTACTTC.

This clone was observed a few times. The chain links TRBV7-6 to TRBJ1-5; D remains ambiguous. This CDR3 region has 15 residues. Deletions cut 5 bases from V and 2 bases from J, with 13 bases between. Per germline, CDR1 SGHVS and CDR2 FNYEAQ. Here the CDR3 reads CASSPLGQGNQPQHF. CDR3 DNA sequence: TGTGCCAGCAGCCCTCTAGGGCAGGGCAATCAGCCCCAGCATTTT.

V usage is TRBV19 and J usage is TRBJ1-1; D might be TRBD1 (5 bases). This CDR3 region has 13 residues. Germline CDR1 reads LNHDA; CDR2 reads SQIVND (reference sequence). The V gene lost 5 bases and the J gene lost 0 bases, with 7 bases spanning the gap. CDR3 coding DNA: TGTGCCAGTAGTGGGACGCTGAACACTGAAGCTTTCTTT. Its translation: CASSGTLNTEAFF.

In regard to this clone: A read error may account for a junction end that differs from germline. The chain employs TRBV7-2 and TRBJ2-7; the D gene is possibly TRBD2 (6 bases). CDR3 size: 16 residues. Per the germline V gene, CDR1 is SGHTA and CDR2 is FQGNSA. CDR3: CASRLAQSSASLEQYF. As DNA, the CDR3 is TGTGCCAGCAGGTTAGCTCAGTCTAGCGCCTCGTTGGAGCAGTACTTC.

To note about this clone: The sample carries other DNA sequences with the same CDR3. The gene calls are TRBV29-1 and TRBJ1-1; D is unresolved. This CDR3 has 11 residues. Germline assignment: CDR1 SQVTM and CDR2 ANQGSEA. V dropped 6 bases and J dropped 4 bases, with 9 bases sitting between them. The CDR3, as DNA: TGCAGCGTGAGGAGTTCCACTGAAGCTTTCTTT. It encodes CSVRSSTEAFF.

The rearrangement joins TRBV6-5 to TRBJ1-1, with 7 bases identical to TRBD1. With 5 bases clipped from V and 3 bases from J, the junction kept 3 bases outside the gene matches. The CDR3 runs 13 residues. Germline V lookup: CDR1 MNHEY, CDR2 SVGAGI. The DNA of the CDR3 is TGTGCCAGCAGTACCGACAGGGACACTGAAGCTTTCTTT. It translates to CASSTDRDTEAFF.

This CDR3 reads CASSPGQGLPGELFF. The CDR3 bases are TGTGCCAGCAGCCCGGGACAGGGACTCCCCGGGGAGCTGTTTTTT. The J gene is TRBJ2-2, the V gene TRBV6-5; 9 nucleotides line up with TRBD1. CDR1 and CDR2 from the germline V gene are MNHEY and SVGAGI. J was trimmed by 6 bases and V by 6 bases; bases with no gene match: 8. The CDR3 runs 15 residues.

The chain joins TRBV4-2 to TRBJ2-1, with 7 bases lining up with TRBD2. Germline lookup yields CDR1 LGHNA and CDR2 YNFKEQ. This CDR3 has 19 residues. V dropped 4 bases and J dropped 8; count of bases not matched to a gene: 23. The CDR3 DNA is TGTGCCAGCAGCCTCCCCGGAGTCGCTAGCGGATCCTCGAGAGATGAGCAGTTCTTC. Translating it yields CASSLPGVASGSSRDEQFF.

The V gene is TRBV4-1, the J gene TRBJ2-7; 10 nucleotides agree with TRBD2. Germline V gives CDR1 MGHRA, CDR2 YSYEKL. CDR3 length equals 19 residues. The V gene end was trimmed by 0 bases and the J gene end by 0 bases; junction bases not matched to a gene: 11. CDR3 region: CASSQDRLAGAPDSYEQYF. The CDR3 DNA sequence: TGCGCCAGCAGCCAAGATCGTCTAGCGGGAGCCCCGGACTCCTACGAGCAGTACTTC.

The rearrangement uses TRBV6-1 and TRBJ1-2, with 9 bases aligning to TRBD1. The V gene end was trimmed by 6 bases and the J gene end by 2 bases; junction bases not matched to a gene: 4. Germline CDR1 is MNHNS and CDR2 is SASEGT. The CDR3 covers 14 residues. CDR3 in amino acids: CASSEQGANYGYTF. In DNA, the CDR3 is TGTGCCAGCAGCGAACAGGGGGCGAACTATGGCTACACCTTC.

This rearrangement joins TRBV29-1 to TRBJ2-5; the match to TRBD2 covers 12 bases. CDR3 length: 13 residues. With 5 bases clipped from V and 5 bases from J, the junction kept 3 bases outside the gene matches. CDR1 and CDR2 from the germline V gene are SQVTM and ANQGSEA. CDR3 nucleotides: TGCAGCGTTAGACTAGCGGGGGATGAGACCCAGTACTTC. Its translation is CSVRLAGDETQYF.

This rearrangement joins TRBV25-1 to TRBJ1-1, with 9 bases matching TRBD1. The germline CDR1 and CDR2 sequences are MGHDK and SYGVNS. V shed 2 bases, J shed 7 bases, and the junction held 2 bases outside the gene matches. The CDR3 length is 13 residues. The CDR3 spells CASSEPGQGEAFF. The DNA of the CDR3 is TGTGCCAGCAGTGAACCGGGACAGGGTGAAGCTTTCTTT.